A selection of T cell receptor beta chains follows, all from one sample in a study of blood T cells in healthy people across ages. Via MiXCR, TCRdb re-called the 5' RACE reads, giving one row per CDR3 protein. The sample has 450,000 to 650,000 distinct CDR3 sequences; about 24% are singletons. This sample also belongs to another study, concerning T cells of mothers and their children.

Sequencing was done on a sample of blood. These receptors all come from a boy between 10 and 17 years old in good health. Each CDR3 is given with its conserved first and last residue. D genes are given only for firm matches. Where a row states a size, it is once, few, many or the class of an expanded clone; other rows omit it.

j_call v_call d_call cdr3_length clone_size cdr3_aa cdr3_nt
TRBJ1-1 TRBV20-1 NA 14 NA CSARSAGFGTEAFF TGCAGTGCCCGAAGTGCGGGGTTTGGCACTGAAGCTTTCTTT
TRBJ2-4 TRBV4-1 TRBD2 15 few CASSQKAGGLDIQYF TGCGCCAGCAGCCAAAAAGCGGGAGGGCTGGACATTCAGTACTTC
TRBJ1-4 TRBV5-5 NA 13 few CASTLAPLEKLFF TGTGCCAGCACCTTGGCCCCCTTGGAAAAACTGTTTTTT
TRBJ2-3 TRBV7-2 TRBD2 17 NA CASNPGGGKLNTDTQYF TGTGCCAGCAACCCGGGAGGAGGGAAGTTAAACACAGATACGCAGTATTTT
TRBJ2-1 TRBV6-5 TRBD1 15 NA CASRQDRGLYNEQFF TGTGCCAGCAGACAGGACAGGGGGCTCTACAATGAGCAGTTCTTC
TRBJ1-1 TRBV29-1 NA 14 few CSATGGRLNTEAFF TGCAGCGCAACTGGGGGGCGGCTGAACACTGAAGCTTTCTTT
TRBJ2-3 TRBV2 NA 13 few CASMRDNTDTQYF TGTGCCAGCATGAGGGACAACACAGATACGCAGTATTTT
TRBJ2-2 TRBV5-5 NA 14 few CASSLVHNTGELFF TGTGCCAGCAGCTTGGTCCATAACACCGGGGAGCTGTTTTTT
TRBJ2-5 TRBV2 NA 16 NA CASSETGSGARETQYF TGTGCCAGCAGTGAAACTGGTTCAGGGGCGAGGGAGACCCAGTACTTC
TRBJ2-7 TRBV20-1 TRBD1 13 few CSAAGTGPREQYF TGCAGTGCAGCCGGGACAGGGCCTCGGGAGCAGTACTTC
TRBJ2-3 TRBV20-1 TRBD2 15 NA CSARDPGTRIDTQYF TGCAGTGCTAGGGATCCCGGGACTAGAATAGATACGCAGTATTTT
TRBJ2-6 TRBV9 NA 16 few CASSVAKGGGANVLTF TGTGCCAGCAGCGTAGCCAAGGGAGGTGGGGCCAACGTCCTGACTTTC
TRBJ2-1 TRBV7-2 NA 14 few CASSHPGLYNEQFF TGTGCCAGCAGCCACCCGGGACTGTACAATGAGCAGTTCTTC
TRBJ2-7 TRBV28 TRBD2 15 NA CASRITSGTDYEQYF TGTGCCAGCAGGATTACTAGCGGGACTGACTACGAGCAGTACTTC
TRBJ1-2 TRBV20-1 NA 13 NA CSAPGGSNYGYTF TGCAGTGCTCCCGGGGGCAGTAACTATGGCTACACCTTC
TRBJ2-7 TRBV6-7 TRBD2 15 few CASSYSIRSGGEQYF TGTGCCAGCAGTTACTCGATCCGATCGGGGGGGGAGCAGTACTTC
TRBJ1-3 TRBV2 NA 15 NA CASSEREGTGNTIYF TGTGCCAGCAGTGAGCGGGAAGGAACCGGAAACACCATATATTTT
TRBJ2-3 TRBV6-2/TRBV6-3 NA 15 few CASGQKFVPTDTQYF TGTGCCAGCGGGCAAAAGTTCGTCCCCACAGATACGCAGTATTTT
TRBJ2-7 TRBV28 TRBD2 15 NA CASSLSAGVLNEQYF TGTGCCAGCAGTTTATCGGCGGGAGTTCTGAACGAGCAGTACTTC
TRBJ2-5 TRBV27 NA 14 NA CASRTLGARETQYF TGTGCCAGCCGAACGCTAGGGGCTCGGGAGACCCAGTACTTC
TRBJ1-4 TRBV5-6 TRBD1 14 NA CASSAPGTVEKLFF TGTGCCAGCAGCGCACCCGGGACAGTTGAAAAACTGTTTTTT
TRBJ2-3 TRBV6-1 NA 16 NA CASSEGSRRRTDTQYF TGTGCCAGCAGTGAAGGCTCCCGCAGGCGCACAGATACGCAGTATTTT